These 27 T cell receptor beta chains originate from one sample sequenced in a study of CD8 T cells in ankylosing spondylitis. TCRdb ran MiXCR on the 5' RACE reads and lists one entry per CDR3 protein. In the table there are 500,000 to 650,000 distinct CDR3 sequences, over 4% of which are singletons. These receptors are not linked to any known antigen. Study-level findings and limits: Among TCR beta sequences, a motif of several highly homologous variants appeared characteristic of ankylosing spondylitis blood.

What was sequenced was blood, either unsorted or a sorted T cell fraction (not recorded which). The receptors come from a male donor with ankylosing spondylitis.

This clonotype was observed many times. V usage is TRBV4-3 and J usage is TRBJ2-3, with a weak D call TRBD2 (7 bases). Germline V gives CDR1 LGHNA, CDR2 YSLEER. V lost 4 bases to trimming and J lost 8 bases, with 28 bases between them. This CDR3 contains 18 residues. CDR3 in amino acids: CASSLEGGPGRPPGTQYF. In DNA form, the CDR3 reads TGCGCCAGCAGCCTAGAGGGGGGGCCAGGCCGTCCACCAGGTACGCAGTATTTT.

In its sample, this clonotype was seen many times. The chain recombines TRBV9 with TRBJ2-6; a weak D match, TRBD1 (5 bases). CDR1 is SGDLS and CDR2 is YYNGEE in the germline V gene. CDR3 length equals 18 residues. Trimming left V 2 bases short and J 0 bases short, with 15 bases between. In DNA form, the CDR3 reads TGTGCCAGCAGCGTGGCCCTCAGGGATTTCTCTGGGGCCAACGTCCTGACTTTC. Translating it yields CASSVALRDFSGANVLTF.

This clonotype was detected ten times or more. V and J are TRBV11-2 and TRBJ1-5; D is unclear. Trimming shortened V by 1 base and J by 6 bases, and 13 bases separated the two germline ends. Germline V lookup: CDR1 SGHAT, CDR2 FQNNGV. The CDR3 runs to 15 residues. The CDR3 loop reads CASSLGMQAGQPQHF. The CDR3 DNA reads TGTGCCAGCAGCTTAGGGATGCAGGCGGGTCAGCCCCAGCATTTT.

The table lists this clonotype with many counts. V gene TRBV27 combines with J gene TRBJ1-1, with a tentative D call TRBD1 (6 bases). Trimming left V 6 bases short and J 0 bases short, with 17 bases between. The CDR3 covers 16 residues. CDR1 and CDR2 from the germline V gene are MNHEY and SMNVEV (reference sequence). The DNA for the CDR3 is TGTGCCAGCAGCTCCCCCGGACAGTTTTTGAACACTGAAGCTTTCTTT. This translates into CASSSPGQFLNTEAFF.

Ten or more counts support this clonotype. The CDR3 sequence: CASSFSGPNTGELFF. In DNA, the CDR3 is TGTGCCAGCAGCTTTTCCGGGCCCAACACCGGGGAGCTGTTTTTT. The J gene is TRBJ2-2, the V gene TRBV5-5; D call uncertain. The CDR3 contains 15 residues. Germline V gene sequence: CDR1 SGHKS, CDR2 YYEKEE (reference sequence). V lost 2 bases, J lost 2 bases, and 10 bases lay in between. Together with reference TRBV5-5 and TRBJ2-2, the CDR3 gives the full variable domain: DAGVTQSPTHLIKTRGQQVTLRCSPISGHKSVSWYQQVLGQGPQFIFQYYEKEERGRGNFPDRFSARQFPNYSSELNVNALLLGDSALYLCASSFSGPNTGELFFGEGSRLTVL.

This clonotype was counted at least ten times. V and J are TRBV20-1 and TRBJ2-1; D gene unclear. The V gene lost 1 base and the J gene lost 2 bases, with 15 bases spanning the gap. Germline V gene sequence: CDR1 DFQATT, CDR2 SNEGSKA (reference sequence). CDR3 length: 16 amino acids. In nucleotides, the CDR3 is TGCAGTGCTAGAGGCTATCGAGTGTCCCCCTACAATGAGCAGTTCTTC. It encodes CSARGYRVSPYNEQFF.

CDR3 nucleotides: TGTGCCAGCAGCCCTAGGACAGGGGAAAAACTGTTTTTT. This codes for CASSPRTGEKLFF. The V gene is TRBV11-2, the J gene TRBJ1-4; TRBD1 matches at 8 bases. This CDR3 region has 13 residues. Germline lookup yields CDR1 SGHAT and CDR2 FQNNGV. Germline trimming cut 5 bases from V and 8 bases from J; bases unmatched to any gene: 4.

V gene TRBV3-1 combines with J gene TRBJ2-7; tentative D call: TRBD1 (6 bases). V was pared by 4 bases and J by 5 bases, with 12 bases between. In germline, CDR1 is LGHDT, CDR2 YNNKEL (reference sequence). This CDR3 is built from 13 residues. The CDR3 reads CASSPGAGDEQYF. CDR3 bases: TGTGCCAGCAGCCCCGGGGCAGGGGACGAGCAGTACTTC.

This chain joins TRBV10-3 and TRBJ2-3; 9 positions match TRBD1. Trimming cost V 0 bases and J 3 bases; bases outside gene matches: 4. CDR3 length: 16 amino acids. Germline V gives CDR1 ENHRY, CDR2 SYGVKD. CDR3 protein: CAISESTGGLTDTQYF. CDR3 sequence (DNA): TGTGCCATCAGTGAGTCGACAGGGGGTTTAACAGATACGCAGTATTTT.

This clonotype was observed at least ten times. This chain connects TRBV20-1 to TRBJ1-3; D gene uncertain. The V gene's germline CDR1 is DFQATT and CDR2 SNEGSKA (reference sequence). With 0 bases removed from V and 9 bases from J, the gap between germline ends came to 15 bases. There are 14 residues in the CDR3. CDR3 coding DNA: TGCAGTGCTAGAGATCTCCTTGGCAGCTCCACCATATATTTT. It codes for CSARDLLGSSTIYF.

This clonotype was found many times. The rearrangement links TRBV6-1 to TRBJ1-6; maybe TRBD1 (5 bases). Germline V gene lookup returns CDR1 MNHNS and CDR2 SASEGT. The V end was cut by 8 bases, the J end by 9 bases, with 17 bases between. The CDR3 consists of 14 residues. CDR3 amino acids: CASGPPGRSSPLHF. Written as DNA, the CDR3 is TGTGCCAGCGGCCCGCCAGGGCGTAGTTCACCCCTCCACTTT.

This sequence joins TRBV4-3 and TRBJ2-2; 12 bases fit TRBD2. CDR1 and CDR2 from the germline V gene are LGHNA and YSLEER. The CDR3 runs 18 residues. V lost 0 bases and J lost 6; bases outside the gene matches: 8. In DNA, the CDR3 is TGCGCCAGCAGCCAAGACTGGAGACTAGCGGGAGAGGCCGGGGAGCTGTTTTTT. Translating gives CASSQDWRLAGEAGELFF.

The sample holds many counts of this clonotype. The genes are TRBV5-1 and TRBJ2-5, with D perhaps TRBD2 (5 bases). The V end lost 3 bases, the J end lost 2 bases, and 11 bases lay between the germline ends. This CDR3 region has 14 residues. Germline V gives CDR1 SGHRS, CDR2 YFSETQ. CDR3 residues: CASSYLDLQETQYF. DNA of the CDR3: TGCGCCAGCAGCTACCTGGACTTGCAAGAGACCCAGTACTTC. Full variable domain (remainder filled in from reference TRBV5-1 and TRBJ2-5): KAGVTQTPRYLIKTRGQQVTLSCSPISGHRSVSWYQQTPGQGLQFLFEYFSETQRNKGNFPGRFSGRQFSNSRSEMNVSTLELGDSALYLCASSYLDLQETQYFGPGTRLLVL.

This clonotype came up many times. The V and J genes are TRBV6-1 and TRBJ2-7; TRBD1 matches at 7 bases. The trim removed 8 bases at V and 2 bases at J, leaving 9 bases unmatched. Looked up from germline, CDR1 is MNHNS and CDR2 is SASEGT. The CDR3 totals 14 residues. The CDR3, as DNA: TGTGCCAGCCACGACAGGGCAGGAGCCTACGAGCAGTACTTC. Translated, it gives CASHDRAGAYEQYF.

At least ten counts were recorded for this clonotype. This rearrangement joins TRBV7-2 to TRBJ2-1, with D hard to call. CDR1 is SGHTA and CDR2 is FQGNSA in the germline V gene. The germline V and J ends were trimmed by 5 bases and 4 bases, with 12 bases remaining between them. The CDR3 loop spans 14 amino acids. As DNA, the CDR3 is TGTGCCAGCAGCCCTAGGACCCTATACAATGAGCAGTTCTTC. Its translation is CASSPRTLYNEQFF.

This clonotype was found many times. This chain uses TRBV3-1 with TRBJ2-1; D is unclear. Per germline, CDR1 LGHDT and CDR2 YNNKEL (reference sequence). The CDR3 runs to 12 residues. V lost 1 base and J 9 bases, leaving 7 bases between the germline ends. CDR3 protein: CASSQVQSEQFF. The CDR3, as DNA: TGTGCCAGCAGCCAAGTACAAAGTGAGCAGTTCTTC.

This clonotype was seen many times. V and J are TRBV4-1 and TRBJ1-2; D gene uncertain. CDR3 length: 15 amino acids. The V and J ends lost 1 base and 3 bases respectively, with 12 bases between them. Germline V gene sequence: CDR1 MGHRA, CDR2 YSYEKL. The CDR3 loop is CASSQGRWEDYGYTF. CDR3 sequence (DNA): TGCGCCAGCAGCCAAGGGCGGTGGGAGGACTATGGCTACACCTTC.

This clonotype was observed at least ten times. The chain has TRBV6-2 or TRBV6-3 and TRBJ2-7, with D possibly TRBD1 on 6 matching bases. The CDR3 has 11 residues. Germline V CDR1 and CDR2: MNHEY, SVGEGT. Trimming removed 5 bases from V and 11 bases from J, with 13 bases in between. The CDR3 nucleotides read TGTGCCAGCAGTCACGCAGGGGCCGAGTACTTC. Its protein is CASSHAGAEYF.

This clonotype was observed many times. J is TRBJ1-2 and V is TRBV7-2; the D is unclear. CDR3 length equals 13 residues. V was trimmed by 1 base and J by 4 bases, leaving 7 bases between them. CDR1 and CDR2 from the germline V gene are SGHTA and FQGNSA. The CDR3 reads CASSLGQSYGYTF. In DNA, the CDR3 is TGTGCCAGCAGCTTAGGACAATCCTATGGCTACACCTTC.

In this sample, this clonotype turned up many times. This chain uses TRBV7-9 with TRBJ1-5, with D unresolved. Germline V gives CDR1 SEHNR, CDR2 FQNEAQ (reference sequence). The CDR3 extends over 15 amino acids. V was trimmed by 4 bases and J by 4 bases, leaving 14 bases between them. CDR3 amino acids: CASSSTWAPNQPQHF. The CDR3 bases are TGTGCCAGCAGCTCCACGTGGGCACCAAATCAGCCCCAGCATTTT.

The CDR3 nucleotides are TGTGCCAGCAGAAGGGGACAGGGGGTTGCCTACGAGCAGTACTTC. It yields the protein CASRRGQGVAYEQYF. The chain employs TRBV12-3 or TRBV12-4 and TRBJ2-7; 11 nucleotides align to TRBD1. V lost 6 bases and J lost 2; bases outside the gene matches: 6. There are 15 residues in the CDR3.

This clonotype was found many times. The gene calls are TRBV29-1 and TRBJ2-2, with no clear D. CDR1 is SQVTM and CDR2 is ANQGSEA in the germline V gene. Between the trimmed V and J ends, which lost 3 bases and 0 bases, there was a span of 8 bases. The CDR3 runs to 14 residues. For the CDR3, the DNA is TGCAGCGTTGATCCCGGAACGAACACCGGGGAGCTGTTTTTT. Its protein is CSVDPGTNTGELFF.

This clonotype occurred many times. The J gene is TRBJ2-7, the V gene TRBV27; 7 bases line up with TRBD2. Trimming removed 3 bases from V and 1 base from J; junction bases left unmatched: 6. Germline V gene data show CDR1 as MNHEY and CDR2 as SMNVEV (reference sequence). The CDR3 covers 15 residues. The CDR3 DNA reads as TGTGCCAGCAGTTTTAGGGAGGGACTTTCCTACGAGCAGTACTTC. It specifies CASSFREGLSYEQYF.

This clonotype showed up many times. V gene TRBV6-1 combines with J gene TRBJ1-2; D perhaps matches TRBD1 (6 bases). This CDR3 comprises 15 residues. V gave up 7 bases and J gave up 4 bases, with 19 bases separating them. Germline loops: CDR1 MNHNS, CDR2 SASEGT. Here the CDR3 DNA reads TGTGCCAGCACCAAAGACCCTGGACAGATCTATGGCTACACCTTC. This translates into CASTKDPGQIYGYTF.

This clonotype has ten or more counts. As DNA, the CDR3 is TGTGCCAGCAGTTTAGCGGGGGGCTTCGGGGAGACCCAGTACTTC. Translation: CASSLAGGFGETQYF. The chain couples TRBV12-3 or TRBV12-4 to TRBJ2-5; D is tentatively TRBD1 or TRBD2 (6 bases each). Trimming took 0 bases from V and 5 from J, leaving 13 bases between them. This CDR3 comprises 15 residues.

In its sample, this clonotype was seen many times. DNA of the CDR3: TGTGCCAGCACCAAGACAGGTCTCAACTATGGCTACACCTTC. Residues: CASTKTGLNYGYTF. J is TRBJ1-2 and V is TRBV6-1; a possible D gene is TRBD1 (6 bases). Germline V gene lookup returns CDR1 MNHNS and CDR2 SASEGT. The germline V and J ends were trimmed by 7 bases and 2 bases, with 14 bases remaining between them. This CDR3 is 14 amino acids long.

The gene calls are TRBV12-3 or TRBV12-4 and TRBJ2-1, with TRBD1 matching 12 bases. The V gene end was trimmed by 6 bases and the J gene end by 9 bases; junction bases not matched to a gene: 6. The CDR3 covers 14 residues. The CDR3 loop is CASRPGTGGSEQFF. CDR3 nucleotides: TGTGCCAGCAGACCCGGGACAGGGGGCAGTGAGCAGTTCTTC.